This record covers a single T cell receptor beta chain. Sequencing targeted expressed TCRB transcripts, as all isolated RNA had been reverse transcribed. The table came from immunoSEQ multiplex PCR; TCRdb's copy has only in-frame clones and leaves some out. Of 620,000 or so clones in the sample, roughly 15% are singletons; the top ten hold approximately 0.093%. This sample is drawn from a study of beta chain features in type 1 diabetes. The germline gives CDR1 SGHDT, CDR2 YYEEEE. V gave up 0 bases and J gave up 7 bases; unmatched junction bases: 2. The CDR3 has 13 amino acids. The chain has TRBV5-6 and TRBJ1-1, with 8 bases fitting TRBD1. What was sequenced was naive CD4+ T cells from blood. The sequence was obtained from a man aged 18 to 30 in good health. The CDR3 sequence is CASSLGTGFEAFF. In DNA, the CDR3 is TGTGCCAGCAGCTTGGGGACAGGGTTTGAAGCTTTCTTT.